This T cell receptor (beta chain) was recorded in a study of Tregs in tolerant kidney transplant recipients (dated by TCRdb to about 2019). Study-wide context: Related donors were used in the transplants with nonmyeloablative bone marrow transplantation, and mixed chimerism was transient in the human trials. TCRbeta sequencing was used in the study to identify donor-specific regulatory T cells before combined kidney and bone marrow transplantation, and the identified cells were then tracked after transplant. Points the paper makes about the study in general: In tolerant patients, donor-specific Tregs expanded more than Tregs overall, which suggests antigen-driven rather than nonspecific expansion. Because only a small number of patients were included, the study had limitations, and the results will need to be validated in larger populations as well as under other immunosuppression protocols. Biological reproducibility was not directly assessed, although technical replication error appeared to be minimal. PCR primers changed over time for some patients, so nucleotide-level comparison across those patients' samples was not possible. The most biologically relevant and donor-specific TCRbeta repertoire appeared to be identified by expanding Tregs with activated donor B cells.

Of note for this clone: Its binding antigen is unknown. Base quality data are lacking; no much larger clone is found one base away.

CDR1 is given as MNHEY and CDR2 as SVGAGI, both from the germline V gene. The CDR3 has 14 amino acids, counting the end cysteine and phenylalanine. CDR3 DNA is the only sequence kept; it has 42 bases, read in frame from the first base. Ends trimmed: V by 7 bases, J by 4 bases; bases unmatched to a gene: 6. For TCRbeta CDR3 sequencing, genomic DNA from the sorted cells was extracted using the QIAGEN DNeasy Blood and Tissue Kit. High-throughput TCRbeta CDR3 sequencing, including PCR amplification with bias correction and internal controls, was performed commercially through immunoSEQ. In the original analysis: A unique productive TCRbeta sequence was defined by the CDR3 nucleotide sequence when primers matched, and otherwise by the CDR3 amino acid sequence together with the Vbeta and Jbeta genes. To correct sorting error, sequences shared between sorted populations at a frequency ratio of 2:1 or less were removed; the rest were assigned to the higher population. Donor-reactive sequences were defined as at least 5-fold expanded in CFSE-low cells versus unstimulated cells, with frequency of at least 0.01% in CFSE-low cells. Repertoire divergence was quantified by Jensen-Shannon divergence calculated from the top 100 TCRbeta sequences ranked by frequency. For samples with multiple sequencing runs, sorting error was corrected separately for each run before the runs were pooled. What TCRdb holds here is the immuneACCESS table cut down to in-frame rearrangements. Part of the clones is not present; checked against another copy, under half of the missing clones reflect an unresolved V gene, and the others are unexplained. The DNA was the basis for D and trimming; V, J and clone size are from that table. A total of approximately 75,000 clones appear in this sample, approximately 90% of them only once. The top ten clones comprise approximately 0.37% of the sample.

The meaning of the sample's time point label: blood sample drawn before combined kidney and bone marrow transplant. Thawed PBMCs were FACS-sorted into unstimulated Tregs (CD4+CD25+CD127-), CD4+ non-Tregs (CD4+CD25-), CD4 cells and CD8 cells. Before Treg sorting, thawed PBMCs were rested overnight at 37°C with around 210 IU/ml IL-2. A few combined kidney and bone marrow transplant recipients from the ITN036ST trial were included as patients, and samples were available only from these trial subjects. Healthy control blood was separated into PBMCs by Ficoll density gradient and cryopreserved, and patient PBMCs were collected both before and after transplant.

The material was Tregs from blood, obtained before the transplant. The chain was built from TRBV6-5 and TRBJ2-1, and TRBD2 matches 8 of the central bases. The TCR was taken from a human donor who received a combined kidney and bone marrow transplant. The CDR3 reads CASKRGRWYNEQFF. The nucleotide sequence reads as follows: TGTGCCAGCAAACGCGGGAGGTGGTACAATGAGCAGTTCTTC.